This TCR beta chain was found in a study of T cells in Graves' hyperthyroidism and ophthalmopathy. After removal of 4 bases from V and 3 bases from J, the junction contained 11 bases not matched to a gene. Germline V gives CDR1 SGHRS, CDR2 YFSETQ. The CDR3 spans 17 residues. RNA transcripts provided the source from which TCR beta CDR3 regions were amplified. First-round RT-PCR with HTBI primers amplified the TCR CDR3 region. TCRdb re-analysed the multiplex PCR reads in MiXCR, keeping a single row per CDR3 protein. The sample lists about 130,000 distinct CDR3 sequences, approximately 20% occurring once. The study's findings and limits: Ophthalmopathy onset followed model prediction by a median around 6.6 months. Most clonotypes expanded in the thyroid (above 0.001) were also present in blood. Stable hyperthyroidism was told apart from ophthalmopathy by a model built on 13 V-J features.

This clonotype has at least ten counts. Its antigen remains unidentified. The specimen was blood. This chain uses TRBV5-1 with TRBJ2-7, with 12 bases matching TRBD1. This receptor was taken from a woman between 50 and 59 years old with Graves' hyperthyroidism that later progressed to Graves' ophthalmopathy. The CDR3 loop reads CASSPGTGGEPFYEQYF. The CDR3 bases are TGCGCCAGCAGCCCTGGGACAGGGGGCGAACCTTTCTACGAGCAGTACTTC.